The next 10 T cell receptor beta chains were all read from a single sample in a study of blood T cells in healthy people across ages. Through a sample-barcoded 5' primer and a J-beta primer mix, a second PCR was run for roughly 6 to 11 cycles. Each CDR3 protein is one row after TCRdb ran MiXCR on the 5' RACE reads. The sample consists of 1.5 million to 2 million distinct CDR3 sequences, 49% of them appearing once. Sequenced material: blood. The receptors were sampled from a woman between 40 and 50 years old in good health.

The chain employs TRBV20-1 and TRBJ2-6; no definite D call. Germline V gene data show CDR1 as DFQATT and CDR2 as SNEGSKA (reference sequence). The CDR3 totals 10 residues. CDR3: CRGPQDVLTF. In nucleotides, the CDR3 is TGCAGAGGACCACAAGACGTCCTGACTTTC.

J is TRBJ2-5 and V is TRBV2; 10 nucleotides line up with TRBD2. V was pared by 4 bases and J by 4 bases, with 6 bases of the junction left unmatched. Germline V lookup: CDR1 SNHLY, CDR2 FYNNEI. CDR3 length equals 15 residues. This CDR3 reads CASSGSRTSGETQYF. The CDR3 DNA is TGTGCCAGCAGTGGCTCGAGGACTAGCGGAGAGACCCAGTACTTC.

This rearrangement joins TRBV3-1 to TRBJ2-1; TRBD1 might be the D (5 bases). There are 20 residues in the CDR3. CDR1 is LGHDT and CDR2 is YNNKEL in the germline V gene (reference sequence). Trimming took 8 bases from V and 5 from J, leaving 34 bases between them. CDR3 nucleotides: TGTGCCAGCTCTTTCGGCCAGGGATATTTAACCAATGGGCCAGACAATGAGCAGTTCTTC. Its translation is CASSFGQGYLTNGPDNEQFF.

The chain carries TRBV20-1 and TRBJ1-5; a weak D match, TRBD1 (6 bases). The V end lost 7 bases, the J end lost 5 bases, and 30 bases lay between the germline ends. The CDR3 extends over 18 amino acids. The V gene's germline CDR1 is DFQATT and CDR2 SNEGSKA (reference sequence). This CDR3 reads CSVPLPQGYEATDQPQHF. CDR3 DNA sequence: TGCAGTGTCCCCTTACCACAGGGATATGAGGCTACGGATCAGCCCCAGCATTTT.

This clonotype turned up a few times. V is TRBV29-1 and J is TRBJ2-3; D is undetermined. Germline V gives CDR1 SQVTM, CDR2 ANQGSEA. V was pared by 7 bases and J by 2 bases, with 10 bases between. The CDR3 sequence is 12 residues long. The CDR3 protein is CSDRLDTDTQYF. CDR3 coding DNA: TGCAGCGACAGACTGGACACAGATACGCAGTATTTT.

On this clonotype: Germline is not matched at one junction end, which may reflect a read error. This chain links TRBV20-1 with TRBJ2-4; weak D call: TRBD1 (6 bases). The germline V gene has CDR1 DFQATT and CDR2 SNEGSKA (reference sequence). The CDR3 loop spans 14 amino acids. CDR3 region: CSAGQWLAKNIRYF. The DNA for the CDR3 is TGCAGTGCAGGACAGTGGCTAGCCAAAAACATTCGGTACTTC.

CDR3 sequence: CATSAGLYNEQYF. In DNA, the CDR3 is TGTGCCACCAGTGCAGGACTATACAATGAGCAGTACTTC. The chain recombines TRBV24-1 with TRBJ2-1, with D tentatively TRBD2 (6 bases). TRBJ2-7 matches the DNA end more closely, so the J call is doubtful. Germline V lookup: CDR1 KGHDR, CDR2 SFDVKD. CDR3 size: 13 residues.

V and J are TRBV29-1 and TRBJ1-1; a weak D match, TRBD1 (5 bases). Per the germline V gene, CDR1 is SQVTM and CDR2 is ANQGSEA. There are 14 residues in the CDR3. V lost 2 bases and J lost 4, with 14 bases in between. The CDR3 loop reads CSVETLGGGTEAFF. The CDR3 nucleotides are TGCAGCGTTGAAACCTTGGGGGGGGGCACTGAAGCTTTCTTT.

The sample holds a few counts of this clonotype. The rearrangement links TRBV27 to TRBJ2-7, with D maybe TRBD1 (6 bases). Germline CDR1 reads MNHEY; CDR2 reads SMNVEV (reference sequence). V dropped 3 bases and J dropped 2 bases, with 11 bases sitting between them. The length of the CDR3 is 14 residues. CDR3 in amino acids: CASSFPDRTYEQYF. The CDR3 region has the DNA TGTGCCAGCAGTTTCCCGGACAGAACCTACGAGCAGTACTTC.

The chain joins TRBV7-2 to TRBJ2-3, with 13 bases matching TRBD2. This CDR3 contains 17 residues. V was clipped by 1 base and J by 5 bases; unmatched bases: 6. In germline, CDR1 is SGHTA, CDR2 FQGNSA. CDR3 nucleotides: TGTGCCAGCAGCTTAGTCCCACTAGCGGGGGGGCTAGATACGCAGTATTTT. Its translation is CASSLVPLAGGLDTQYF.